This T cell receptor (beta chain) was sequenced during a study of low-dose radiotherapy and immunotherapy resistance in tumors (dated by TCRdb to between 2021 and 2022). For the wider study: In Cohort 1, 0.5 Gy per fraction was delivered every 2 weeks, and a total PTV dose of 6.5 Gy was prescribed. In Cohort 2, 1 Gy per fraction was delivered every two weeks, for a total of 13 Gy over 26 weeks. Every two weeks, patients got intravenous cyclophosphamide at 200 mg/m2, given one day ahead of each radiation and immunotherapy administration. No randomization into treatment groups was done for the people taking part in the trial. Patients were given nivolumab as a 240 mg flat dose every two weeks and ipilimumab at 1 mg/kg every six weeks, with both drugs delivered intravenously. Eight patients were included in the translational analysis: three from the first dose cohort and the first five from the second dose cohort. Aspirin 300 mg was taken orally once daily by patients for four cycles, starting on cycle 1 day 1.

The time point label for this specimen denotes: before trial treatment. The donors took part in RACIN, a single-arm, phase I, dose-escalation trial that combined nivolumab, ipilimumab, aspirin, low-dose cyclophosphamide and low-dose radiotherapy. Patients with advanced, TIL-negative solid tumors were considered eligible. V is pared back by 3 bases and J by 6 bases, with 12 bases lying between the germline termini. CDR1 and CDR2, per the germline V gene (reference sequence), are LNHDA and SQIVND. The CDR3 holds 14 amino acids from the cysteine to the phenylalanine. The sequence is cut down to CDR3 DNA, 42 bases in frame from base 1. The instrument was an Illumina HiSeq 2500. Superscript III and a set of TRAV- and TRBV-specific primers were used to synthesize first-strand cDNA, so that both TCRalpha and TCRbeta chains were covered. TCRs were amplified with Phusion for about 18 PCR cycles using a constant-region primer together with the adapter attached to the V primers. Amplification of the isolated mRNA was done with the MessageAmp II aRNA Amplification Kit, which involved an approximately 15-hour in vitro transcription at 37 degrees C. mRNA for TCR sequencing was isolated with the Dynabeads mRNA DIRECT Purification Kit. Indexed Illumina adapters were added in a second Phusion PCR of approximately 25 cycles, after which AMPure XP beads were used to purify the products. The paper's data handling went like this. Using custom Perl scripts, TCR sequences that encoded the same protein were pooled, out-of-frame sequences were dropped, and the abundance of each clonotype was calculated. The analysis excluded TCR sequences that were supported by just one read. Shannon entropy, Gini index, clonality, richness, and the frequency of TCRs shared between repertoires were included as repertoire metrics. The public reads were quality trimmed at Q25 with fastp and then assembled into clones with MiXCR by TCRdb, keeping productive beta chains. One record per CDR3 amino acid sequence lists the most common genes and DNA. It is TCRdb's table, rather than the study itself, that gives the V and J calls and clone size. This sample comprises about 82,000 distinct CDR3 sequences, approximately 17% of them detected only once. About 5.5% of the sample goes to the ten largest clones.

This clonotype was detected many times. Its specific antigen is unknown. Base quality data are lacking; no much larger clone is found one base away. The starting material was PBMCs, obtained before treatment. The V and J segments used are TRBV19 and TRBJ2-1; the D gene is not confidently resolved. This clonotype was obtained from a male donor with prostate cancer. The CDR3 protein sequence reads: CASSIVLGSNEQFF. At the DNA level, the sequence is TGTGCCAGTAGTATTGTTTTAGGTTCCAATGAGCAGTTCTTC.